These 4 T cell receptor beta chains originate from one sample sequenced in a study of CD8+CD57+ T cells in acquired aplastic anemia. For CDR3 and TCR beta VDJ profiling, genomic DNA was the template used. Each CDR3 protein gets one entry after TCRdb re-called the reads with MiXCR. This sample carries about 200,000 distinct CDR3 sequences, 34% of them seen once, and the ten largest clones take 0.9% to 1.2%. The sequencing sample was made of sorted CD4+, CD8+, or CD8+CD57+ T cells (not recorded which) from PBMCs. The receptors come from a human donor in good health, serving as a control.

This clonotype was seen many times. The rearrangement joins TRBV24-1 to TRBJ2-1, with TRBD2 identical over 13 bases. CDR1 and CDR2 (germline): KGHDR, SFDVKD. The CDR3 is made up of 16 amino acids. Unmatched junction bases numbered 6, after V lost 3 bases and J lost 8 bases. The CDR3 here is CATSDPGLAGMDEQFF. The CDR3 DNA is TGTGCCACCAGTGATCCGGGACTAGCGGGAATGGATGAGCAGTTCTTC.

CDR3 sequence reads: CASSSAGRTDTQYF. CDR3 in DNA: TGTGCCAGCAGTTCGGCGGGGCGAACAGATACGCAGTATTTT. The rearrangement joins TRBV6-5 to TRBJ2-3; D is perhaps TRBD2 (6 bases). Germline V gene lookup returns CDR1 MNHEY and CDR2 SVGAGI. This CDR3 contains 14 residues. Trimming stripped 4 bases from V and 3 bases from J, with 11 bases between.

The chain has TRBV29-1 and TRBJ1-2; tentatively, D is TRBD1 (6 bases). The CDR3 totals 12 residues. Germline V gives CDR1 SQVTM, CDR2 ANQGSEA. V was pared by 3 bases and J by 6 bases, with 11 bases between. CDR3 sequence (DNA): TGCAGCGTTGACTCAGGGGATGATGGCTACACCTTC. Encoded protein: CSVDSGDDGYTF.

This clonotype was seen many times. V is TRBV20-1 and J is TRBJ2-3, with 12 bases identical to TRBD2. The CDR3 length is 16 residues. V was clipped by 2 bases and J by 4 bases; unmatched bases: 7. CDR1 is DFQATT, CDR2 SNEGSKA, per germline (reference sequence). The CDR3 DNA follows: TGCAGTGCTAGACTAGCGGGGGGGCGGGATCCAGATACGCAGTATTTT. Its protein product is CSARLAGGRDPDTQYF.